Following are 11 T cell receptor beta chains from one sample sequenced in a study of blood T cell repertoires in COVID-19. The data were produced by immunoSEQ multiplex PCR, yet TCRdb's version contains in-frame clones alone and is incomplete. The data show about 200,000 clones, 90% seen once. Sequences were obtained from peripheral blood. The receptor source for this set is a man aged 45 to 65 with acute or convalescent COVID-19.

The gene calls are TRBV6-1 and TRBJ2-7, with a tentative D call TRBD2 (5 bases). V shed 3 bases and J shed 11 bases, with 14 bases lying between them. Germline-derived CDR1 and CDR2 are MNHNS and SASEGT. The CDR3 sequence is 12 residues long. The CDR3 DNA follows: TGTGCCAGCAGTGAGGAGGCGCCGTGGGAGTACTTC. The encoded protein is CASSEEAPWEYF.

The V and J genes are TRBV4-1 and TRBJ1-4; 9 positions match TRBD1. With 2 bases clipped from V and 10 bases from J, the junction kept 2 bases outside the gene matches. The CDR3 contains 13 residues. Germline assignment: CDR1 MGHRA and CDR2 YSYEKL. For the CDR3, the DNA is TGCGCCAGCAGCCAATTGACAGGGGGAAAACTGTTTTTT. Encoded protein: CASSQLTGGKLFF.

V is TRBV5-1 and J is TRBJ1-1; D perhaps matches TRBD1 (6 bases). Between the trimmed V and J ends, which lost 0 bases and 0 bases, there was a span of 12 bases. CDR1 is SGHRS and CDR2 is YFSETQ in the germline V gene. The CDR3 has 16 amino acids. CDR3 residues: CASSLAFGGLNTEAFF. The CDR3 DNA is TGCGCCAGCAGCTTGGCATTCGGGGGGCTGAACACTGAAGCTTTCTTT.

Points on this clone: The sample has other DNA sequences that encode this CDR3 too. The genes are TRBV9 and TRBJ2-2, with D maybe TRBD1 (6 bases). V lost 0 bases, J lost 0 bases, and 6 bases lay in between. Per the germline V gene, CDR1 is SGDLS and CDR2 is YYNGEE. The CDR3 runs 15 residues. The CDR3 region has the DNA TGTGCCAGCAGCGTAGAGGGGGCGAACACCGGGGAGCTGTTTTTT. Encoded protein: CASSVEGANTGELFF. The full variable domain, in which reference TRBV9 and TRBJ2-2 provide the parts outside the CDR3, is DSGVTQTPKHLITATGQRVTLRCSPRSGDLSVYWYQQSLDQGLQFLIQYYNGEERAKGNILERFSAQQFPDLHSELNLSSLELGDSALYFCASSVEGANTGELFFGEGSRLTVL.

J is TRBJ2-7 and V is TRBV9; 7 bases match TRBD2. Germline V CDR1 and CDR2: SGDLS, YYNGEE. CDR3 length: 15 amino acids. V lost 0 bases and J lost 6; bases outside the gene matches: 9. CDR3 DNA: TGTGCCAGCAGCGTAGAAGCGGGGCAAGTAAGCGAGCAGTACTTC. Its translation is CASSVEAGQVSEQYF.

This clone was recorded only once. The chain combines TRBV27 with TRBJ2-5; 10 bases are shared with TRBD1. Germline V gene lookup returns CDR1 MNHEY and CDR2 SMNVEV (reference sequence). Germline trimming cut 4 bases from V and 2 bases from J; bases unmatched to any gene: 4. CDR3 length: 15 amino acids. The CDR3 region is CASSSLGQGQETQYF. CDR3 nucleotides: TGTGCCAGCAGTTCATTGGGACAGGGGCAAGAGACCCAGTACTTC.

The rearrangement links TRBV28 to TRBJ2-3; 10 bases fit TRBD2. Germline CDR1 is MDHEN and CDR2 is SYDVKM. Losses at the gene ends were 2 bases for V and 1 base for J; bases not matched to a gene: 6. The CDR3 has 17 residues. CDR3 sequence (DNA): TGTGCCAGCAGTTTAGGTAGCGGGAGGATGGGCACAGATACGCAGTATTTT. Residues: CASSLGSGRMGTDTQYF.

The genes are TRBV7-3 and TRBJ2-5, with 9 bases fitting TRBD1. This CDR3 contains 18 residues. Trimming at V came to 2 bases and at J to 4 bases, leaving 14 bases not matched to a gene. Germline CDR1 is SGHTA and CDR2 is FQGTGA. CDR3 nucleotides: TGTGCCAGCAGCTTAGACCCCCGGACAGGGGAGAGGGGAGAGACCCAGTACTTC. This codes for CASSLDPRTGERGETQYF. The full variable domain, completed using reference TRBV7-3 and TRBJ2-5, is GAGVSQTPSNKVTEKGKYVELRCDPISGHTALYWYRQSLGQGPEFLIYFQGTGAADDSGLPNDRFFAVRPEGSVSTLKIQRTERGDSAVYLCASSLDPRTGERGETQYFGPGTRLLVL.

This clone came up once. This chain joins TRBV6-5 and TRBJ1-4; 11 positions match TRBD1. There are 16 residues in the CDR3. V shed 0 bases, J shed 7 bases, and the junction held 4 bases outside the gene matches. CDR1 MNHEY and CDR2 SVGAGI come from the germline V gene. The CDR3 region has the DNA TGTGCCAGCAGTTACTCAGGGACAGGGGGGTCTGAAAAACTGTTTTTT. This sequence encodes CASSYSGTGGSEKLFF.

V is TRBV9 and J is TRBJ2-3; the D is unclear. V lost 4 bases and J lost 4, with 19 bases in between. Germline CDR1 reads SGDLS; CDR2 reads YYNGEE. CDR3 length: 16 residues. Here the CDR3 DNA reads TGTGCCAGCAGCCCTCAACAGTCTCGGATCCCAGATACGCAGTATTTT. Translated: CASSPQQSRIPDTQYF.

This clone was picked up one time. The genes are TRBV28 and TRBJ2-2; D gene uncertain. Per the germline V gene, CDR1 is MDHEN and CDR2 is SYDVKM. V gave up 4 bases and J gave up 4 bases, with 7 bases separating them. This CDR3 is 13 amino acids long. CDR3 amino acids: CASSSGGTGELFF. The DNA of the CDR3 is TGTGCCAGCAGTTCGGGTGGCACCGGGGAGCTGTTTTTT.